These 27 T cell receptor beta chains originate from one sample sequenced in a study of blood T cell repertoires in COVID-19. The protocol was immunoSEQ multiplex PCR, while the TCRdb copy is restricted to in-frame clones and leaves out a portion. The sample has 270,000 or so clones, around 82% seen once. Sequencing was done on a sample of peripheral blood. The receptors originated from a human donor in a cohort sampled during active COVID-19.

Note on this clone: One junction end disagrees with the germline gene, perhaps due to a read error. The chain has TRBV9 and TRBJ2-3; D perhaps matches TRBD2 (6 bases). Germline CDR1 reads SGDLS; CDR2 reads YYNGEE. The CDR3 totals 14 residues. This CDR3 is CASSVDGGSDTQYF. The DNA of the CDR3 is TGTGCCAGCAGCGTAGATGGAGGGTCGGATACCCAGTATTTT.

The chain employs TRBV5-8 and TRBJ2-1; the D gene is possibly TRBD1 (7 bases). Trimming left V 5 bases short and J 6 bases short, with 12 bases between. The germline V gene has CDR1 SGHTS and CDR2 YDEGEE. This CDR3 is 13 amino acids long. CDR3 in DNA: TGTGCCAGCAGGAACCAGGGGGGCAATGAGCAGTTCTTC. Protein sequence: CASRNQGGNEQFF.

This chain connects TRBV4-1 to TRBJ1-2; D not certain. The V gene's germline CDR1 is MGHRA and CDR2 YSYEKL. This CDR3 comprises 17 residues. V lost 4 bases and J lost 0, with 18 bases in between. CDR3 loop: CASSPQAGTITNYGYTF. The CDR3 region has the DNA TGCGCCAGCAGCCCTCAGGCCGGTACGATCACTAACTATGGCTACACCTTC.

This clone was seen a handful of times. CDR3 residues: CASSSRQAVYGYTF. The CDR3 DNA is TGTGCCAGTAGTAGCAGACAGGCGGTCTATGGCTACACCTTC. This sequence joins TRBV19 and TRBJ1-2, with D perhaps matching TRBD1 (6 bases). The CDR3 has 14 amino acids. Per germline, CDR1 LNHDA and CDR2 SQIVND (reference sequence). V shed 4 bases and J shed 4 bases, with 13 bases lying between them. The entire variable domain, with the rest obtained from reference TRBV19 and TRBJ1-2, is as follows: DGGITQSPKYLFRKEGQNVTLSCEQNLNHDAMYWYRQDPGQGLRLIYYSQIVNDFQKGDIAEGYSVSREKKESFPLTVTSAQKNPTAFYLCASSSRQAVYGYTFGSGTRLTVV.

The CDR3 sequence: CASSQRRERPADTQYF. As DNA, the CDR3 is TGCGCCAGCAGCCAACGTCGGGAGAGACCCGCAGATACGCAGTATTTT. The chain has TRBV4-1 and TRBJ2-3; weak D call: TRBD2 (6 bases). Trimming removed 2 bases at V and 4 bases at J, with 16 bases between. Germline V gives CDR1 MGHRA, CDR2 YSYEKL. CDR3 length: 16 residues.

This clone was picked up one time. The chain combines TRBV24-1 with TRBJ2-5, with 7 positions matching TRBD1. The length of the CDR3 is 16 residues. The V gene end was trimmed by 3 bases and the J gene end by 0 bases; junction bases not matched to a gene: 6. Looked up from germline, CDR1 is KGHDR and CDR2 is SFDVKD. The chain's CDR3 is CATSDHIQGYQETQYF. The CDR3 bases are TGTGCCACCAGTGATCATATACAGGGGTACCAAGAGACCCAGTACTTC.

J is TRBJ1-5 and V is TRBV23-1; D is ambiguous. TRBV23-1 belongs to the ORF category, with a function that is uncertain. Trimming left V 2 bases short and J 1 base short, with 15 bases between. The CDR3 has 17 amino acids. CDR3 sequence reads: CASSQGPTSLSNQPQHF. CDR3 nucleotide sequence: TGCGCCAGCAGTCAAGGTCCGACATCCCTAAGCAATCAGCCCCAGCATTTT.

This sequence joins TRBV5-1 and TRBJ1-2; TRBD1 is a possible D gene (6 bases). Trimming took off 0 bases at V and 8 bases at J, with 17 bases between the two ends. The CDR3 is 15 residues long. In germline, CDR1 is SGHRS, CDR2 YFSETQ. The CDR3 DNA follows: TGCGCCAGCAGCTTGGAAGGGGACATCTATGGAGGCTACACCTTC. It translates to CASSLEGDIYGGYTF.

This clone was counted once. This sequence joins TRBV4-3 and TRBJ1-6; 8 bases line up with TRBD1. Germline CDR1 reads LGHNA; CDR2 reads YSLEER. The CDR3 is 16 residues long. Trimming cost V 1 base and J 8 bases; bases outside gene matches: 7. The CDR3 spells CASSQGAGQGDSPLHF. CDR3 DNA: TGCGCCAGCAGCCAAGGCGCAGGACAGGGAGATTCACCCCTCCACTTT.

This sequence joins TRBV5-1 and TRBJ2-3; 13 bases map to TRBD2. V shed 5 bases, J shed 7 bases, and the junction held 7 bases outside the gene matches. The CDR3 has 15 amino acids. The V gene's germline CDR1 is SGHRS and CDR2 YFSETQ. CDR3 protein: CASSPGLAGLYTQYF. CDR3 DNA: TGCGCCAGCAGTCCGGGACTAGCGGGATTATATACGCAGTATTTT.

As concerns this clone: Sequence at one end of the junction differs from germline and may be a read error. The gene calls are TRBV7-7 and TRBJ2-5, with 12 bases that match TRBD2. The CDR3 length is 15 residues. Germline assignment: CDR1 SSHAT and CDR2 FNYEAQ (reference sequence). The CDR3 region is CASSSSGGAKETQYF. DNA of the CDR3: TGTGCTAGCAGTTCTAGCGGGGGGGCGAAAGAGACCCAGTACTTC. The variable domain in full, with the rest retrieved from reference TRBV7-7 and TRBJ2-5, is GAGVSQSPRYKVTKRGQDVTLRCDPISSHATLYWYQQALGQGPEFLTYFNYEAQPDKSGLPSDRFSAERPEGSISTLTIQRTEQRDSAMYRCASSSSGGAKETQYFGPGTRLLVL.

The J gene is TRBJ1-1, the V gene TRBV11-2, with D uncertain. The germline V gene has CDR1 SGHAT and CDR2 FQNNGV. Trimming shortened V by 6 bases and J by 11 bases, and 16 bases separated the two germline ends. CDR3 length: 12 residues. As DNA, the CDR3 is TGTGCCAGCAGGGGCCCAGCCACCTGGGCTTTCTTT. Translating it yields CASRGPATWAFF. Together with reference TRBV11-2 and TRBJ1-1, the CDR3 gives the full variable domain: EAGVAQSPRYKIIEKRQSVAFWCNPISGHATLYWYQQILGQGPKLLIQFQNNGVVDDSQLPKDRFSAERLKGVDSTLKIQPAKLEDSAVYLCASRGPATWAFFGQGTRLTVV.

CDR3 sequence: CASSSRGANTGELFF. The CDR3 DNA follows: TGTGCCAGCAGCTCCCGCGGGGCGAACACCGGGGAGCTGTTTTTT. The V gene is TRBV11-3, the J gene TRBJ2-2; weak D call: TRBD2 (6 bases). The CDR3 is made up of 15 amino acids. Germline assignment: CDR1 SGHNT and CDR2 YENEEA. V lost 4 bases and J 0 bases, leaving 9 bases between the germline ends.

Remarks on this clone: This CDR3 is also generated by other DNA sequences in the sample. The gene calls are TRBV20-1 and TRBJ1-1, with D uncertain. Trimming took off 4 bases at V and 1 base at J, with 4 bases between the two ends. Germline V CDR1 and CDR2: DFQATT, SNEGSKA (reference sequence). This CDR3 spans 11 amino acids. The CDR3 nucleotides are TGCAGTGCTACCAAGAACACTGAAGCTTTCTTT. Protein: CSATKNTEAFF.

The CDR3 coding sequence is TGTGCCAGCAGCTTGGGACTAGCGGGAGGGGCAGATACGCAGTATTTT. It translates to CASSLGLAGGADTQYF. The chain has TRBV5-4 and TRBJ2-3, with TRBD2 matching 14 bases. The V and J ends lost 0 bases and 4 bases, in that order; junction bases with no gene match: 1. Germline V gives CDR1 SGHNT, CDR2 YYREEE (reference sequence). The CDR3 spans 16 residues.

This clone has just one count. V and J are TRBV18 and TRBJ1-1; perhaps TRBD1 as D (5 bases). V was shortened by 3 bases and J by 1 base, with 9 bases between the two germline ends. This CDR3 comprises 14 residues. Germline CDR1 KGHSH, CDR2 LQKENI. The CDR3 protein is CASSPFTGNTEAFF. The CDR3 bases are TGTGCCAGCTCACCGTTCACAGGGAACACTGAAGCTTTCTTT.

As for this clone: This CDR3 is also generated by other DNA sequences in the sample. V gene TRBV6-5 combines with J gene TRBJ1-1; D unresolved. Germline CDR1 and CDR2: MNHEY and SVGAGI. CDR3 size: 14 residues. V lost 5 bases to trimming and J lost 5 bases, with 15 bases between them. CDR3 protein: CASSPRTGWTEAFF. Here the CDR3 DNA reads TGTGCCAGCAGTCCGAGGACGGGATGGACTGAAGCTTTCTTT.

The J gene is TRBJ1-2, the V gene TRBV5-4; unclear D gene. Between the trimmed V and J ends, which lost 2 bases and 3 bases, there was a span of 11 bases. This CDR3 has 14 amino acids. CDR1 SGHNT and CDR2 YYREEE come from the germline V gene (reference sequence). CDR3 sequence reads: CASSFGERDYGYTF. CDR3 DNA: TGTGCCAGCAGCTTTGGGGAGAGGGACTATGGCTACACCTTC.

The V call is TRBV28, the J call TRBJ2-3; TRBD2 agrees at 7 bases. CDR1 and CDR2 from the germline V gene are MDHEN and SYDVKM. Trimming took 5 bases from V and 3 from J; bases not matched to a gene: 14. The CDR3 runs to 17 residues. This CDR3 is CASSKLGLGITTDTQYF. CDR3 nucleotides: TGTGCCAGCAGTAAGCTAGGACTAGGAATAACGACAGATACGCAGTATTTT.

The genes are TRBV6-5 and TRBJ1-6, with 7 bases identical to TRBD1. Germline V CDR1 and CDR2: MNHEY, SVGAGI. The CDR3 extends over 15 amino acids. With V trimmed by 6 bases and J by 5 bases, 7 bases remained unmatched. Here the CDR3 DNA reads TGTGCCAGCAGCCACGGGACAGAGAATAATTCACCCCTCCACTTT. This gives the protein CASSHGTENNSPLHF.

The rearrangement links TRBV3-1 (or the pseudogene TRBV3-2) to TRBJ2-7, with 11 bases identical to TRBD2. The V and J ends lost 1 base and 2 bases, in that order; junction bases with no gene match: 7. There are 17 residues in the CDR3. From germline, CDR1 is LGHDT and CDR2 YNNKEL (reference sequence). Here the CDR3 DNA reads TGTGCCAGCAGCCAAGGGGCTAGCGGGGGGCAGGCCTACGAGCAGTACTTC. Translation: CASSQGASGGQAYEQYF.

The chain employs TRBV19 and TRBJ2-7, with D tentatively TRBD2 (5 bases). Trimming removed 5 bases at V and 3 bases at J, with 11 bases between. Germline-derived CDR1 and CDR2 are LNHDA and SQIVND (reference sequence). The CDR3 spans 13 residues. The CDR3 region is CASSSGNNYEQYF. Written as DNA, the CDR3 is TGTGCCAGTAGTTCCGGGAACAACTACGAGCAGTACTTC.

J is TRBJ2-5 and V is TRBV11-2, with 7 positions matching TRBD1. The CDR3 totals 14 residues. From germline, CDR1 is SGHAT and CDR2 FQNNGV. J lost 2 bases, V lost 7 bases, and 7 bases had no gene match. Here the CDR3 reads CASTRGRLQETQYF. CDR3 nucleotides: TGTGCCAGCACGAGGGGGCGATTACAAGAGACCCAGTACTTC.

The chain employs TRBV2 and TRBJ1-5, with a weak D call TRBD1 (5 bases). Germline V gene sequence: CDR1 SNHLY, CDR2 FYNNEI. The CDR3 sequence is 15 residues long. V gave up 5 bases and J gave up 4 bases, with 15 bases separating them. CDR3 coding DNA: TGTGCCAGCAGTAGGGGCCAAGAACGAAATCAGCCCCAGCATTTT. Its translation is CASSRGQERNQPQHF. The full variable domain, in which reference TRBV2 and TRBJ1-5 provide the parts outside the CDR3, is EPEVTQTPSHQVTQMGQEVILRCVPISNHLYFYWYRQILGQKVEFLVSFYNNEISEKSEIFDDQFSVERPDGSNFTLKIRSTKLEDSAMYFCASSRGQERNQPQHFGDGTRLSIL.

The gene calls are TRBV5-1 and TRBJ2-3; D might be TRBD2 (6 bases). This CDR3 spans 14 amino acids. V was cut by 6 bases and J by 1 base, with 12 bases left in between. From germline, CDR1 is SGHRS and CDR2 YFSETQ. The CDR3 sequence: CASNPGTRTDTQYF. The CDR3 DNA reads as TGCGCCAGCAATCCCGGGACTCGCACAGATACGCAGTATTTT.

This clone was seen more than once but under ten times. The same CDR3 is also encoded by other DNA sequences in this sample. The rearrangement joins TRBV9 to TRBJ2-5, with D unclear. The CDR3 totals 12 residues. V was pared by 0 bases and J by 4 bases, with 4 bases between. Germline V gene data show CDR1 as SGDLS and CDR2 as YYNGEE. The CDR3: CASSVGGETQYF. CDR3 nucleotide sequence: TGTGCCAGCAGCGTAGGCGGAGAGACCCAGTACTTC. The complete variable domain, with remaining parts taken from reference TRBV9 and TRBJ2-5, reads DSGVTQTPKHLITATGQRVTLRCSPRSGDLSVYWYQQSLDQGLQFLIQYYNGEERAKGNILERFSAQQFPDLHSELNLSSLELGDSALYFCASSVGGETQYFGPGTRLLVL.

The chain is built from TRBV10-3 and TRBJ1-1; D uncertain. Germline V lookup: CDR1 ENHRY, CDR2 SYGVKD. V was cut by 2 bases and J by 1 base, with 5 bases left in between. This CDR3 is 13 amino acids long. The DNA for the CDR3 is TGTGCCATCAGTGAGAACTCGAACACTGAAGCTTTCTTT. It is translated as CAISENSNTEAFF.